The T cell receptor (beta chain) described here comes from a study of blood T cell repertoires in COVID-19 (TCRdb year 2020). In terms of the full investigation: The collaborator samples originated in the United States, Italy and Spain and spanned the acute and convalescent phases of COVID-19. The material from the prospective study consisted of cDNA or gDNA derived from T cells, B-cell-depleted T cells, or PBMCs. The dataset comprised deeply sampled blood TCRbeta repertoires from subjects exposed to, actively infected with, or recovered from COVID-19. The repertoires were made available in a free public database intended to serve as a resource for research on the immune response to SARS-CoV-2. The sample metadata nearly always contained a de-identified subject ID, COVID-19 status, age in years and sex. HLA class I and class II types, where available, came from metadata supplied by the sample provider rather than from assay-based typing. The samples were drawn from two sources: the first 160 participants of the ongoing ImmuneRACE study, and 1,200 or so subjects contributed by 6 global collaborators.

What the work shows at the level of the full study, not this receptor alone: The amount of clinical and demographic metadata varied by source and participant and was provided uncurated.

Whole blood was collected in K2EDTA tubes by collaborating institutions according to the institutions' own protocols. For TCRbeta analysis, collaborator samples were shipped as frozen whole blood, as isolated PBMCs, or as DNA extracted from either sample type. In regard to this clone: Its antigen is still unknown. Base qualities are not at hand, and no much larger clone is one base apart.

TCRbeta CDR3 regions were amplified from genomic DNA by means of the immunoSEQ Assay, a bias-controlled multiplex PCR. The source study handled its data this way. Within the assay, amplification of reference gene primers was used to estimate how many nucleated cells each sample contained. Sequence reads were collapsed and filtered to measure the absolute abundance of every unique TCRbeta CDR3 rearrangement. For each sample, productive Simpson clonality was calculated as the square root of Simpson's diversity index over productive rearrangements. As stored in TCRdb, this immuneACCESS dataset retains in-frame rearrangements with V and J assigned. A fraction of the clones does not appear; measured against another copy, unresolved V genes explain less than half of the discrepancy, and the remainder lacks a known reason. The V and J calls and the clone size are those of that table, but D and trimming were determined from the DNA. Recorded for this sample are about 74,000 clones; 75% to 85% of them occurred a single time. 23% of the sample rests with the top ten.

Per the germline V gene (reference sequence), WNHNN is the CDR1 and SYGVQD is the CDR2. Germline trimming: 4 bases from V, 7 bases from J; junction bases outside gene matches: 6. The CDR3 has 16 amino acids, counting the end cysteine and phenylalanine. The sequence is cut down to CDR3 DNA, 48 bases in frame from base 1. Material: peripheral blood. This TCR was sampled from a man between 45 and 60 years old with acute or convalescent COVID-19. The receptor chain draws on TRBV10-1 and TRBJ2-1; the central 14 bases match TRBD2. CDR3 loop: CASSAWTSGGWNEQFF. The DNA sequence is given as TGCGCCAGCAGTGCCTGGACTAGCGGGGGGTGGAATGAGCAGTTCTTC.